Each of the 11 T cell receptor beta chains below was sequenced from the same sample in a study of OX40 agonist ivuxolimab in advanced cancers. The data were produced by immunoSEQ multiplex PCR, yet TCRdb's version contains in-frame clones alone and is incomplete. The sample holds 70,000 to 85,000 clones, 84% seen once. The sequenced sample was CD4+ or CD8+ T cells sorted from blood, obtained in a trial of the OX40 agonist ivuxolimab. These receptors were collected from an adult with an advanced solid tumor such as melanoma, head and neck, liver or kidney cancer.

The chain recombines TRBV19 with TRBJ1-6; D unclear. The V gene lost 5 bases and the J gene lost 7 bases, with 12 bases spanning the gap. Germline values: CDR1 LNHDA, CDR2 SQIVND (reference sequence). The CDR3 sequence is 14 residues long. The CDR3: CASSANPPNSPLHF. The CDR3 DNA follows: TGTGCCAGTAGTGCAAACCCTCCAAATTCACCCCTCCACTTT.

This rearrangement joins TRBV9 to TRBJ2-2; no reliable D call. V lost 4 bases, J lost 6 bases, and 10 bases lay in between. The length of the CDR3 is 13 residues. CDR1 is SGDLS and CDR2 is YYNGEE in the germline V gene. CDR3: CASSRLPPGELFF. The CDR3 DNA sequence: TGTGCCAGCAGCCGCCTCCCGCCCGGGGAGCTGTTTTTT.

The chain has TRBV28 and TRBJ2-2; possibly TRBD1 or TRBD2 for D (5 bases each). CDR3 length equals 15 residues. Per the germline V gene, CDR1 is MDHEN and CDR2 is SYDVKM. The germline V and J ends were trimmed by 5 bases and 2 bases, with 12 bases remaining between them. Here the CDR3 reads CASSQPGRNTGELFF. The CDR3 DNA reads TGTGCCAGCAGTCAACCGGGACGAAACACCGGGGAGCTGTTTTTT.

This chain uses TRBV7-8 with TRBJ1-5; a weak D match, TRBD1 (5 bases). Trimming removed 3 bases at V and 1 base at J, with 19 bases between. CDR1 and CDR2 (germline): SGHVS, FQNEAQ. This CDR3 spans 18 amino acids. The CDR3 DNA follows: TGTGCCAGCAGCTTCCTAGGGCAGGGACTACTAAGCAATCAGCCCCAGCATTTT. It encodes CASSFLGQGLLSNQPQHF.

The table lists this clone with a few counts. This chain connects TRBV25-1 to TRBJ1-6, with a weak D call TRBD1 (6 bases). The V end was cut by 2 bases, the J end by 6 bases, with 8 bases between. Germline V gene lookup returns CDR1 MGHDK and CDR2 SYGVNS. The CDR3 is 14 residues long. This chain's CDR3 is CASSEQGINSPLHF. The CDR3 DNA follows: TGTGCCAGCAGTGAACAGGGGATTAATTCACCCCTCCACTTT. The entire variable domain, with the rest obtained from reference TRBV25-1 and TRBJ1-6, is as follows: EADIYQTPRYLVIGTGKKITLECSQTMGHDKMYWYQQDPGMELHLIHYSYGVNSTEKGDLSSESTVSRIRTEHFPLTLESARPSHTSQYLCASSEQGINSPLHFGNGTRLTVT.

The chain combines TRBV5-1 with TRBJ2-5; possibly TRBD2 for D (5 bases). Germline-derived CDR1 and CDR2 are SGHRS and YFSETQ. This CDR3 has 13 amino acids. Trimming took 1 base from V and 5 from J, leaving 9 bases between them. CDR3 bases: TGCGCCAGCAGCTTGCCGGGGTTGGAGACCCAGTACTTC. Amino acids: CASSLPGLETQYF.

About this clone itself: This sample includes further DNA sequences coding for the same CDR3. V gene TRBV7-9 combines with J gene TRBJ1-5; D is perhaps TRBD1 (5 bases). The CDR3 loop spans 14 amino acids. Looked up from germline, CDR1 is SEHNR and CDR2 is FQNEAQ (reference sequence). The V gene lost 2 bases and the J gene lost 2 bases, with 7 bases spanning the gap. CDR3 in DNA: TGTGCCAGCAGCTTAACAGGAGGCAATCAGCCCCAGCATTTT. Translation: CASSLTGGNQPQHF.

This rearrangement joins TRBV9 to TRBJ2-5; tentative D call: TRBD2 (6 bases). CDR1 and CDR2 (germline): SGDLS, YYNGEE. The CDR3 has 14 residues. The ends were cut back, 3 bases at V and 1 base at J, with 10 bases in the middle. CDR3 sequence (DNA): TGTGCCAGCAGCGCTGGGACTCTCCAAGAGACCCAGTACTTC. This encodes CASSAGTLQETQYF. Variable domain in full (rest from reference TRBV9 and TRBJ2-5): DSGVTQTPKHLITATGQRVTLRCSPRSGDLSVYWYQQSLDQGLQFLIQYYNGEERAKGNILERFSAQQFPDLHSELNLSSLELGDSALYFCASSAGTLQETQYFGPGTRLLVL.

The chain has TRBV21-1 and TRBJ2-3; the DNA was not used to check the table's D call, TRBD2. TRBV21-1 is labeled a pseudogene. The CDR3 length is 15 residues. The CDR3 DNA is TGTGCCAGCAGCAAACCTAGCGGACGCCCAGATACGCAGTATTTT. Translation: CASSKPSGRPDTQYF.

This clone was observed a single time. The V and J genes are TRBV28 and TRBJ1-5; D is ambiguous. This CDR3 region has 14 residues. Trimming cost V 2 bases and J 4 bases, with 9 bases left between them. Germline V lookup: CDR1 MDHEN, CDR2 SYDVKM. CDR3 protein: CASSLIVGNQPQHF. In nucleotides, the CDR3 is TGTGCCAGCAGTTTAATCGTGGGGAATCAGCCCCAGCATTTT.

This CDR3 reads CASSPEGQSTDTQYF. CDR3 DNA sequence: TGCGCCAGCAGCCCGGAAGGACAGAGCACAGATACGCAGTATTTT. This chain joins TRBV5-1 and TRBJ2-3, with D possibly TRBD1 on 6 matching bases. V dropped 4 bases and J dropped 0 bases, with 12 bases sitting between them. The CDR3 is 15 residues long. Germline V lookup: CDR1 SGHRS, CDR2 YFSETQ.